These 22 T cell receptor beta chains share one sample of origin, sequenced in a study of monozygotic twins with inflammatory bowel disease. TCRdb reanalyzed the 5' RACE reads, giving one entry per CDR3 protein sequence and no DNA. This listing includes over 150,000 distinct CDR3 sequences. The sequenced material came from blood. The receptors shown here come from a human donor with ulcerative colitis or Crohn's disease, or a healthy co-twin of an affected twin (not recorded which).

The CDR3 here is CASSQDSGLPRETQYF. The chain uses TRBV3-1 and TRBJ2-5; TCRdb calls TRBD2, which cannot be checked without DNA. The CDR3 spans 16 residues. Germline assignment: CDR1 LGHDT and CDR2 YNNKEL (reference sequence).

J is TRBJ1-6 and V is TRBV12-3 or TRBV12-4; TCRdb's D gene call, TRBD1, goes unchecked for lack of DNA. The CDR3 is 14 amino acids. CDR3 amino acids: CASSAGQGNSPLHF.

The rearrangement uses TRBV20-1 and TRBJ1-2; TCRdb indicates TRBD1, and absent DNA this call remains unverified. The CDR3 covers 11 residues. The germline V gene has CDR1 DFQATT and CDR2 SNEGSKA (reference sequence). The CDR3 spells CRARDNYGYTF.

The chain links TRBV10-3 to TRBJ2-1; the TRBD1 assignment by TCRdb is unverifiable without DNA. Germline CDR1 is ENHRY and CDR2 is SYGVKD. The CDR3 has 14 amino acids. CDR3 protein: CAIGRGDSYNEQFF.

The genes are TRBV5-1 and TRBJ2-1. Per the germline V gene, CDR1 is SGHRS and CDR2 is YFSETQ. CDR3 size: 14 residues. The CDR3 protein is CASSTDGSYNEQFF.

V is TRBV27 and J is TRBJ2-7; TCRdb gives TRBD1 as the D gene, but with no DNA this cannot be confirmed. Germline CDR1 is MNHEY and CDR2 is SMNVEV (reference sequence). The length of the CDR3 is 12 residues. The CDR3 loop reads CASRFAGGEQYF.

This chain joins TRBV24-1 and TRBJ2-7; TCRdb's D gene call, TRBD2, goes unchecked for lack of DNA. Germline V gene data show CDR1 as KGHDR and CDR2 as SFDVKD. The CDR3 extends over 13 amino acids. The CDR3 is CATEREGSYEQYF.

J is TRBJ2-3 and V is TRBV6-1; TCRdb's D call, TRBD1, is unchecked because there is no DNA. CDR1 and CDR2 from the germline V gene are MNHNS and SASEGT. There are 17 residues in the CDR3. This CDR3 reads CASRGLQGASSTDTQYF.

The chain links TRBV6-1 to TRBJ1-5; TCRdb's D gene call, TRBD1, goes unchecked for lack of DNA. The germline CDR1 and CDR2 sequences are MNHNS and SASEGT. The CDR3 has 17 residues. The CDR3: CASRSPPGTGANQPQHF.

The chain couples TRBV25-1 to TRBJ2-5; TCRdb reports TRBD1, a call that lacks DNA to check it against. Germline loops: CDR1 MGHDK, CDR2 SYGVNS. This CDR3 contains 16 residues. CDR3 sequence reads: CASSEWAGGPQETQYF.

The chain carries TRBV6-5 and TRBJ1-1. Germline V gene sequence: CDR1 MNHEY, CDR2 SVGAGI. The CDR3 is 12 residues long. This CDR3 is CASSPMGHEAFF.

The CDR3 here is CASSPSRGGNEQFF. This chain joins TRBV7-2 and TRBJ2-1; the TCRdb D gene call, TRBD2, has no DNA to confirm it. The CDR3 contains 14 residues. Germline values: CDR1 SGHTA, CDR2 FQGNSA.

This chain links TRBV29-1 with TRBJ2-3; TCRdb reports TRBD2, a call that lacks DNA to check it against. The CDR3 sequence is 13 residues long. Per germline, CDR1 SQVTM and CDR2 ANQGSEA. This CDR3 reads CSAGTSGPDTQYF.

The J gene is TRBJ1-4, the V gene TRBV5-6; TCRdb names TRBD1, which stays unverified in the absence of DNA. This CDR3 has 15 amino acids. The germline V gene encodes CDR1 SGHDT and CDR2 YYEEEE. This CDR3 reads CASSLAGGWNEKLFF.

The chain joins TRBV29-1 to TRBJ1-2; TCRdb proposes TRBD1, but this gene call is untestable without DNA. The CDR3 extends over 12 amino acids. CDR1 is SQVTM and CDR2 is ANQGSEA in the germline V gene. The CDR3 reads CSVGAALPPYTF.

The V and J genes are TRBV2 and TRBJ2-7. Germline CDR1 SNHLY, CDR2 FYNNEI. CDR3 length equals 12 residues. CDR3: CASREILYEQYF.

The chain recombines TRBV12-3 or TRBV12-4 with TRBJ2-7. CDR3 length: 14 amino acids. The CDR3 sequence is CASSLRQGVHEQYF.

This chain uses TRBV19 with TRBJ1-5. CDR3 length: 13 residues. CDR1 and CDR2 from the germline V gene are LNHDA and SQIVND (reference sequence). CDR3 in amino acids: CASWTSSNQPQHF.

The chain joins TRBV11-3 to TRBJ2-3. The CDR3 has 14 residues. The germline V gene has CDR1 SGHNT and CDR2 YENEEA. CDR3 amino acids: CASSLGAGADTQYF.

This rearrangement joins TRBV28 to TRBJ1-1. This CDR3 contains 14 residues. Germline values: CDR1 MDHEN, CDR2 SYDVKM. The CDR3 protein is CASSLIQKNTEAFF.

The gene calls are TRBV24-1 and TRBJ2-5; TCRdb selects TRBD1, and the lack of DNA leaves this call unchecked. The CDR3 has 18 residues. Germline V CDR1 and CDR2: KGHDR, SFDVKD. CDR3 sequence reads: CATSDRTGSLAEQETQYF.

The V and J genes are TRBV6-1 and TRBJ2-2; TCRdb calls TRBD2, which cannot be checked without DNA. This CDR3 is 15 amino acids long. Germline CDR1 reads MNHNS; CDR2 reads SASEGT. This chain's CDR3 is CASTRLAGETGELFF.